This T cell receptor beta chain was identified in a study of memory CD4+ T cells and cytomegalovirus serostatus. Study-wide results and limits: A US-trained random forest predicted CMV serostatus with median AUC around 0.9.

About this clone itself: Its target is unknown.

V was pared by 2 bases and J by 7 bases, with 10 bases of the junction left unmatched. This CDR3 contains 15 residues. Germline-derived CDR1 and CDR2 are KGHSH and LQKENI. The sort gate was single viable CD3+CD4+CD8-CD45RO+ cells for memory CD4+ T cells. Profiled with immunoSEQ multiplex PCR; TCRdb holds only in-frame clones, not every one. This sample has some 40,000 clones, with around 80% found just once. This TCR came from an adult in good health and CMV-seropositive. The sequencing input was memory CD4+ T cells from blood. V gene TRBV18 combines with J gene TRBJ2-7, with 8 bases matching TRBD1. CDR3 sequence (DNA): TGTGCCAGCTCACCATCCAGGGGGCTATCCGGGGAGCAGTACTTC. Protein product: CASSPSRGLSGEQYF.